This TCR beta chain came from a study of CD8 T cells in Susac syndrome. Random hexamers primed reverse transcription of about 0.5 to 1 ug RNA. The CDR3 of TCR beta was amplified by immunoSEQ multiplex PCR across 54 Vbeta and 13 Jbeta. TCRdb called the immunoSEQ multiplex PCR reads again in MiXCR, with one record for every CDR3 protein. The table includes 120,000 or so distinct CDR3 sequences, about 95% detected once. The sample comprised CD4+ T cells from PBMCs. This receptor was taken from a human donor in good health.

The CDR3, as DNA: TGTGCCAGCAGTGGACCGGACAGGAGCGAGTATGGCTACACCTTC. It encodes CASSGPDRSEYGYTF. V and J are TRBV6-1 and TRBJ1-2; 7 bases line up with TRBD1. Germline V lookup: CDR1 MNHNS, CDR2 SASEGT. This CDR3 region has 15 residues. The V gene end was trimmed by 4 bases and the J gene end by 5 bases; junction bases not matched to a gene: 10.